Listed below are T cell receptor beta chains from one sample, sequenced in a study of T cell responses to AZD1222 COVID-19 vaccine. TCRdb's copy holds only in-frame clones and misses some; the assay was immunoSEQ multiplex PCR. The sample carries approximately 140,000 clones, approximately 92% recorded once. The sequences come from peripheral blood, collected 28 days after the second AZD1222 dose. These TCRs come from an adult who received the AZD1222 COVID-19 vaccine. Both conserved end residues are part of each CDR3. The order of the fields is D gene, J gene, clone size, V gene, CDR3 protein, CDR3 DNA. A D gene is named only where the DNA matches it firmly. Rows give clone size only sometimes, using once, few, many, or a class for an expanded clone.

NA,TRBJ2-1,NA,TRBV27,CASSFGRERRMKQFF,TGTGCCAGCAGTTTTGGTCGGGAGCGGAGAATGAAGCAGTTCTTC
NA,TRBJ1-3,NA,TRBV28,CASRDGTGSGNTIYF,TGTGCCAGCAGGGACGGGACGGGCTCTGGAAACACCATATATTTT
TRBD2,TRBJ2-1,NA,TRBV10-3,CAMGTSGRVPSSYNEQFF,TGTGCCATGGGGACTAGCGGGAGGGTACCCAGCTCCTACAATGAGCAGTTCTTC
NA,TRBJ2-5,NA,TRBV6-2/TRBV6-3,CASSQQETQYF,TGTGCCAGCAGTCAACAAGAGACCCAGTACTTC
TRBD2,TRBJ2-1,NA,TRBV3-1/TRBV3-2,CASSQELAGVNEQFF,TGTGCCAGCAGCCAAGAACTAGCGGGGGTAAATGAGCAGTTCTTC
TRBD1,TRBJ1-3,NA,TRBV9,CASSRAGTGGTGNTIYF,TGTGCCAGCAGCCGAGCCGGGACAGGGGGCACTGGAAACACCATATATTTT
TRBD2,TRBJ2-1,once,TRBV18,CASSLQREAEQFF,TGTGCCAGCTCACTACAGCGGGAGGCCGAGCAGTTCTTC
NA,TRBJ1-2,NA,TRBV24-1,CATSDARYGYTF,TGTGCCACCAGTGACGCCAGGTATGGCTACACCTTC
NA,TRBJ2-2,once,TRBV7-2,CASSLAMAGNTGELFF,TGTGCCAGCAGCTTAGCGATGGCAGGGAACACCGGGGAGCTGTTTTTT
TRBD2,TRBJ2-1,NA,TRBV24-1,CATSEGTSGINEQFF,TGTGCCACCAGTGAAGGGACTAGCGGGATCAATGAGCAGTTCTTC
NA,TRBJ1-1,NA,TRBV7-8,CASSLVSGSGTFF,TGTGCCAGCAGCTTAGTTTCGGGATCCGGAACTTTCTTT
TRBD2,TRBJ2-7,once,TRBV7-2,CASSFFAGESYEQYF,TGTGCCAGCAGCTTCTTCGCGGGAGAGTCCTACGAGCAGTACTTC
NA,TRBJ1-2,NA,TRBV27,CASKYWGRYGYTF,TGTGCCAGCAAATATTGGGGCCGCTATGGCTACACCTTC
TRBD1,TRBJ2-7,NA,TRBV5-3,CARSLPLRQGGVREQYF,TGTGCCAGAAGCCTCCCTTTACGACAGGGTGGGGTTCGCGAGCAGTACTTC
NA,TRBJ1-5,NA,TRBV6-2/TRBV6-3,CASSYRDQPQHF,TGTGCCAGCAGTTACAGGGATCAGCCCCAGCATTTT
TRBD1,TRBJ1-2,NA,TRBV14,CASSYSGTGTGYTF,TGTGCCAGCAGCTATTCCGGGACAGGGACTGGCTACACCTTC
NA,TRBJ2-6,NA,TRBV28,CATADSYSSGANVLTF,TGTGCCACCGCGGACAGTTACTCCTCTGGGGCCAACGTCCTGACTTTC
NA,TRBJ2-1,NA,TRBV5-1,CASSFTLQGTNGQFF,TGCGCCAGCAGCTTTACCTTGCAGGGGACCAATGGGCAGTTCTTC
NA,TRBJ1-2,NA,TRBV19,CASSVGMPYGYTF,TGTGCCAGTAGTGTGGGGATGCCGTATGGCTACACCTTC
NA,TRBJ1-5,once,TRBV30,CAWSVNWPDDSNQPQHF,TGTGCCTGGAGTGTAAATTGGCCGGACGATAGCAATCAGCCCCAGCATTTT
NA,TRBJ1-2,NA,TRBV7-9,CASSPKGGLYGYTF,TGTGCCAGCAGCCCGAAAGGGGGTCTCTATGGCTACACCTTC
NA,TRBJ2-5,NA,TRBV10-3,CAISESETQYF,TGTGCCATCAGTGAGTCTGAGACCCAGTACTTC
NA,TRBJ1-6,NA,TRBV7-2,CASSLDWYYNSPLHF,TGTGCCAGCAGCTTAGATTGGTATTATAATTCACCCCTCCACTTT
TRBD1,TRBJ1-4,NA,TRBV6-2/TRBV6-3,CASSYGQGNEKLFF,TGTGCCAGCAGTTACGGACAGGGGAATGAAAAACTGTTTTTT
TRBD2,TRBJ2-5,NA,TRBV6-5,CASSSGLAGEGETQYF,TGTGCCAGCAGTTCCGGACTAGCGGGAGAAGGAGAGACCCAGTACTTC
TRBD1,TRBJ1-2,NA,TRBV5-5,CASSFGGTGAAGYTF,TGTGCCAGCAGCTTCGGCGGGACAGGGGCTGCTGGCTACACCTTC
NA,TRBJ1-2,NA,TRBV6-5,CASRLRDGYGYTF,TGTGCCAGCAGGTTAAGGGATGGCTATGGCTACACCTTC
TRBD1,TRBJ1-2,NA,TRBV11-2,CASSGTRGRRFGYTF,TGTGCCAGCAGCGGGACCAGGGGGCGGCGGTTCGGCTACACCTTC
TRBD1,TRBJ1-1,NA,TRBV7-2,CASSRTGGLNTEAFF,TGTGCCAGCAGCAGGACAGGGGGGCTGAACACTGAAGCTTTCTTT
NA,TRBJ2-1,NA,TRBV30,CAWSEADLYNEQFF,TGTGCCTGGAGTGAAGCGGACCTCTACAATGAGCAGTTCTTC
NA,TRBJ2-5,once,TRBV18,CASSPQVGETQYF,TGTGCCAGCTCACCACAGGTCGGGGAGACCCAGTACTTC
TRBD2,TRBJ2-3,NA,TRBV30,CAWSPGLAGPFTDTQYF,TGTGCCTGGAGTCCGGGACTAGCGGGACCCTTTACAGATACGCAGTATTTT
TRBD1,TRBJ1-1,once,TRBV18,CASSPLTGKTEAFF,TGTGCCAGCTCACCTTTGACAGGGAAGACTGAAGCTTTCTTT
NA,TRBJ1-2,NA,TRBV19,CASSIITKRAFYGYTF,TGTGCCAGTAGTATTATTACTAAGAGGGCTTTTTATGGCTACACCTTC
TRBD2,TRBJ2-1,NA,TRBV7-8,CASSFPSIMGGNNEQFF,TGTGCCAGCAGCTTTCCGTCTATAATGGGAGGGAACAATGAGCAGTTCTTC
NA,TRBJ1-1,NA,TRBV27,CASSFRGMNTEAFF,TGTGCCAGCAGTTTTCGGGGAATGAACACTGAAGCTTTCTTT
TRBD2,TRBJ2-7,NA,TRBV5-4,CASSSLAGDYEQYF,TGTGCCAGCAGCTCACTAGCGGGAGACTACGAGCAGTACTTC
NA,TRBJ2-7,NA,TRBV28,CASSLWASDPYEQYF,TGTGCCAGCAGTTTATGGGCTAGCGATCCCTACGAGCAGTACTTC
TRBD1,TRBJ1-2,NA,TRBV3-1/TRBV3-2,CASSQTHRGGYTF,TGTGCCAGCAGCCAAACCCACAGGGGTGGCTACACCTTC
NA,TRBJ1-1,few,TRBV7-9,CASSLAGRDTEAFF,TGTGCCAGCAGCTTAGCGGGACGGGACACTGAAGCTTTCTTT
NA,TRBJ1-3,NA,TRBV6-1,CASSEIGYSGNTIYF,TGTGCCAGCAGTGAGATCGGATACTCTGGAAACACCATATATTTT
NA,TRBJ2-2,once,TRBV11-2,CASSLEGSTGELFF,TGTGCCAGCAGCTTAGAAGGTAGTACCGGGGAGCTGTTTTTT
TRBD2,TRBJ2-7,NA,TRBV5-4,CASSSLAGREQYF,TGTGCCAGCAGCTCACTAGCGGGCCGCGAGCAGTACTTC
NA,TRBJ2-7,NA,TRBV16,CASSQSGGGRTYEQYF,TGTGCCAGCAGCCAATCTGGGGGTGGCAGAACTTACGAGCAGTACTTC
TRBD1,TRBJ2-7,NA,TRBV6-5,CASSQGQASGEQYF,TGTGCCAGCAGCCAGGGACAGGCCTCGGGGGAGCAGTACTTC
NA,TRBJ1-2,NA,TRBV5-1,CASSLDRAAYTF,TGCGCCAGCAGCTTGGATCGGGCAGCCTACACCTTC
NA,TRBJ2-3,NA,TRBV6-1,CASSETQGLAGTDTQYF,TGTGCCAGCAGTGAGACGCAGGGCTTAGCCGGCACAGATACGCAGTATTTT
TRBD1,TRBJ1-1,NA,TRBV29-1,CSVEDYGTAEVGAFF,TGCAGCGTTGAAGATTATGGGACAGCAGAGGTGGGAGCTTTCTTT
TRBD1,TRBJ2-1,few,TRBV3-1/TRBV3-2,CASSPRDRVRNEQFF,TGTGCCAGCAGCCCGAGGGACAGGGTGAGAAATGAGCAGTTCTTC
TRBD2,TRBJ2-1,NA,TRBV27,CASSLIFRTSGSWHEQFF,TGTGCCAGCAGTTTAATATTTCGGACTAGCGGGTCCTGGCATGAGCAGTTCTTC